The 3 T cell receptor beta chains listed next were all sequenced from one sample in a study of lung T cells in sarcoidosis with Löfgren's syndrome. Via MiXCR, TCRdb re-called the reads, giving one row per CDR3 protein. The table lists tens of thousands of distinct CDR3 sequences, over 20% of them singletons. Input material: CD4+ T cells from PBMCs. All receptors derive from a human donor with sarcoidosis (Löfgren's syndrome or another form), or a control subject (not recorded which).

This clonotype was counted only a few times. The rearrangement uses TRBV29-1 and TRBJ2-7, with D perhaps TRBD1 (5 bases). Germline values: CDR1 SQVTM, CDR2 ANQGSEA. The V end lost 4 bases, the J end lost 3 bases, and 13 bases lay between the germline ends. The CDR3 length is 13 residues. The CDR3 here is CSVADSSVYEQYF. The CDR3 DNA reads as TGCAGCGTTGCCGACAGTTCGGTCTACGAGCAGTACTTC.

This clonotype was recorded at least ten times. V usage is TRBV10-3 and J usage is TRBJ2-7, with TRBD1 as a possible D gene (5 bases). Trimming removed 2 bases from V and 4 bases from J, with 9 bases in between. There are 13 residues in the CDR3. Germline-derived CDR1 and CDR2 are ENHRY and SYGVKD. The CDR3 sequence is CAISERTQYEQYF. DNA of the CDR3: TGTGCCATCAGTGAGCGGACACAATACGAGCAGTACTTC.

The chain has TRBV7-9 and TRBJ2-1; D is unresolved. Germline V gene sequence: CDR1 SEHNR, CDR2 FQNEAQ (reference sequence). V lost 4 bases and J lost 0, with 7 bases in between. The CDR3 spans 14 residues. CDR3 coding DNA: TGTGCCAGCAGCTCCATTAGCTCCTACAATGAGCAGTTCTTC. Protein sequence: CASSSISSYNEQFF. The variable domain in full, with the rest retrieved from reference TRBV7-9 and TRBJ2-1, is DTGVSQNPRHKITKRGQNVTFRCDPISEHNRLYWYRQTLGQGPEFLTYFQNEAQLEKSRLLSDRFSAERPKGSFSTLEIQRTEQGDSAMYLCASSSISSYNEQFFGPGTRLTVL.